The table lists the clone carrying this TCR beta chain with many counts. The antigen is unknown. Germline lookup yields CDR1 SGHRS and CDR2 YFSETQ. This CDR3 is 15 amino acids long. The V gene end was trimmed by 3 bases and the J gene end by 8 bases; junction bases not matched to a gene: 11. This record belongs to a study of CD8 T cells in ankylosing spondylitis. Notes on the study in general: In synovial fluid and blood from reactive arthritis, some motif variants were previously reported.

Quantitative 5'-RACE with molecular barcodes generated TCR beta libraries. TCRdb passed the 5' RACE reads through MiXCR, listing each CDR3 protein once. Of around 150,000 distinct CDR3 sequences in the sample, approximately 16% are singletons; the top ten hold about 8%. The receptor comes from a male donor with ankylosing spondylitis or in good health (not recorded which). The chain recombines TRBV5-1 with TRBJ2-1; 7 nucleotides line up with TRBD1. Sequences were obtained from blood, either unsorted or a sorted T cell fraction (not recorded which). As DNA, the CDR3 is TGCGCCAGCAGCTCATCTAGGGGGCGTTGGGATGAGCAGTTCTTC. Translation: CASSSSRGRWDEQFF.